The entry below gives a single TCR beta chain sequence along with its context. What it recognizes is unknown. Looked up from germline, CDR1 is SNHLY and CDR2 is FYNNEI. CDR3 size: 14 residues. The V end was cut by 5 bases, the J end by 0 bases, with 10 bases between. This record belongs to a study of memory CD4+ T cells and cytomegalovirus serostatus. For the study at large: Of the healthy Belgian adults, fewer than 10 were CMV seropositive and more than 20 seronegative.

Single viable CD3+CD4+CD8-CD45RO+ cells were sorted as the memory CD4+ T cells. Total CD4+ T cells were enriched by CD4 positive selection. Here immunoSEQ multiplex PCR was the method, and the copy in TCRdb shows in-frame clones only, minus some. Here the sample spans about 46,000 clones, under 85% being singletons. Study-level findings and limits: Of roughly 180 reported CMV TCRbeta sequences, 60 to 85 were found in memory CD4+ repertoires. A US-trained random forest predicted CMV serostatus with median AUC 0.91.

The sequenced sample consisted of memory CD4+ T cells from blood. The chain links TRBV2 to TRBJ1-1; possibly TRBD1 for D (6 bases). The receptor comes from an adult in good health and CMV-seronegative. This CDR3 reads CASSRDRLNTEAFF. The CDR3 nucleotides read TGTGCCAGCAGTAGAGACAGGCTGAACACTGAAGCTTTCTTT.